The clone carrying this T cell receptor (beta chain) was found many times. This record belongs to a study of regulatory T cells in long-lasting Graves disease. This sample's time point: newly diagnosed GD, antithyroid drugs for less than 3 months. The authors made the TCR library using RNA they extracted from PBMCs. The TCR beta library used iRepertoire HTBI primers with Arm-PCR amplification of CDR3. A single record per CDR3 protein comes from TCRdb applying MiXCR to the multiplex PCR reads. The sample has about 220,000 distinct CDR3 sequences, roughly 19% seen once; the top ten hold 12%. These same data were also listed under a study on T cells in Graves' hyperthyroidism and ophthalmopathy.

This sample comprised peripheral blood mononuclear cells (PBMCs), obtained at new diagnosis, from a patient treated with antithyroid drugs. The TCR comes from a woman between 25 and 40 years old with Graves disease.

The CDR3 region has the DNA TGTGCCAGCAGTGAAGCGCGGGCGGGACGGGGACAAGAGACCCAGTACTTC. It is translated as CASSEARAGRGQETQYF. V is TRBV6-1 and J is TRBJ2-5, with D possibly being TRBD2 (6 bases). Germline V lookup: CDR1 MNHNS, CDR2 SASEGT. The CDR3 spans 17 residues. V lost 0 bases and J lost 2, with 16 bases in between.